This is a list of T cell receptor beta chains from one sample in a study of PD-1 blockade in classical Hodgkin lymphoma. Assay: immunoSEQ multiplex PCR; the TCRdb copy retains only in-frame clones and omits some. The repertoire holds about 64,000 clones, with about 89% as singletons. Source: peripheral blood mononuclear cells (PBMCs), taken before the fourth cycle of nivolumab. Receptors were obtained from a human donor with classical Hodgkin lymphoma. Both conserved end residues are part of each CDR3. Each record gives: D gene, V gene, CDR3 length, J gene, clone size, CDR3 protein, CDR3 DNA. D genes are given only for firm matches. Part of the rows lack a size; the others show once, few, many or a class for expanded clones.

d_gene: TRBD1
v_gene: TRBV9
len: 16
j_gene: TRBJ2-3
abundance: NA
CDR3aa: CASSVAGTGGADTQYF
CDR3nt: TGTGCCAGCAGCGTAGCTGGGACAGGGGGCGCAGATACGCAGTATTTT

d_gene: NA
v_gene: TRBV2
len: 13
j_gene: TRBJ1-5
abundance: NA
CDR3aa: CASSLVANQPQHF
CDR3nt: TGTGCCAGCTCTCTCGTGGCCAATCAGCCCCAGCATTTT

d_gene: NA
v_gene: TRBV6-4
len: 13
j_gene: TRBJ2-7
abundance: NA
CDR3aa: CASSDGPLYEQYF
CDR3nt: TGTGCCAGCAGTGACGGACCCCTCTACGAGCAGTACTTC

d_gene: NA
v_gene: TRBV4-1
len: 15
j_gene: TRBJ1-5
abundance: NA
CDR3aa: CASSPVQGTNQPQHF
CDR3nt: TGCGCCAGCAGCCCGGTACAGGGTACCAATCAGCCCCAGCATTTT

d_gene: NA
v_gene: TRBV6-4
len: 13
j_gene: TRBJ1-3
abundance: NA
CDR3aa: CASRRVPGNTIYF
CDR3nt: TGTGCCAGCAGGAGGGTACCGGGAAACACCATATATTTT

d_gene: NA
v_gene: TRBV7-3
len: 13
j_gene: TRBJ1-1
abundance: NA
CDR3aa: CASSLGENTEAFF
CDR3nt: TGTGCCAGCAGCTTAGGGGAGAACACTGAAGCTTTCTTT

d_gene: NA
v_gene: TRBV7-9
len: 14
j_gene: TRBJ1-1
abundance: NA
CDR3aa: CASSLEAVYTEAFF
CDR3nt: TGTGCCAGCAGCTTAGAAGCAGTCTACACTGAAGCTTTCTTT

d_gene: TRBD1
v_gene: TRBV10-3
len: 15
j_gene: TRBJ1-1
abundance: few
CDR3aa: CAIKIQGGAGPEAFF
CDR3nt: TGTGCCATCAAAATACAAGGGGGCGCAGGACCTGAAGCTTTCTTT

d_gene: NA
v_gene: TRBV9
len: 16
j_gene: TRBJ2-2
abundance: NA
CDR3aa: CASSHRGFFNTGELFF
CDR3nt: TGTGCCAGCAGCCATAGGGGTTTCTTCAACACCGGGGAGCTGTTTTTT

d_gene: NA
v_gene: TRBV7-9
len: 13
j_gene: TRBJ1-1
abundance: NA
CDR3aa: CASQLQANTEAFF
CDR3nt: TGTGCCAGCCAGTTACAGGCGAACACTGAAGCTTTCTTT

d_gene: NA
v_gene: TRBV5-4
len: 13
j_gene: TRBJ2-1
abundance: once
CDR3aa: CASSSDGHNEQFF
CDR3nt: TGTGCCAGCAGCTCGGACGGACACAATGAGCAGTTCTTC

d_gene: NA
v_gene: TRBV4-1
len: 15
j_gene: TRBJ1-2
abundance: NA
CDR3aa: CASSQHSLANYGYTF
CDR3nt: TGCGCCAGCAGCCAACACAGTCTAGCTAACTATGGCTACACCTTC

d_gene: NA
v_gene: TRBV7-2
len: 13
j_gene: TRBJ1-5
abundance: few
CDR3aa: CASSLQPNQPQHF
CDR3nt: TGTGCCAGCAGCTTGCAGCCAAATCAGCCCCAGCATTTT

d_gene: NA
v_gene: TRBV10-3
len: 13
j_gene: TRBJ1-2
abundance: NA
CDR3aa: CAISEANRDGYTF
CDR3nt: TGTGCCATCAGTGAGGCCAACAGGGATGGCTACACCTTC

d_gene: TRBD1
v_gene: TRBV10-3
len: 13
j_gene: TRBJ2-1
abundance: NA
CDR3aa: CANSGTADNEQFF
CDR3nt: TGTGCCAACTCCGGGACAGCCGACAATGAGCAGTTCTTC

d_gene: NA
v_gene: TRBV7-9
len: 13
j_gene: TRBJ2-1
abundance: once
CDR3aa: CASSNLGANEQFF
CDR3nt: TGTGCCAGCAGCAACCTTGGAGCAAATGAGCAGTTCTTC

d_gene: TRBD2
v_gene: TRBV5-4
len: 13
j_gene: TRBJ2-2
abundance: NA
CDR3aa: CASNTGGTGELFF
CDR3nt: TGTGCCAGCAACACGGGGGGCACCGGGGAGCTGTTTTTT

d_gene: NA
v_gene: TRBV18
len: 13
j_gene: TRBJ2-7
abundance: NA
CDR3aa: CASSQRSTYEQYF
CDR3nt: TGTGCCAGCTCACAGAGGAGTACCTACGAGCAGTACTTC

d_gene: NA
v_gene: TRBV5-6
len: 16
j_gene: TRBJ2-7
abundance: NA
CDR3aa: CASSLVIGDESYEQYF
CDR3nt: TGTGCCAGCAGCTTGGTAATAGGCGATGAGTCCTACGAGCAGTACTTC

d_gene: NA
v_gene: TRBV10-1
len: 13
j_gene: TRBJ1-2
abundance: NA
CDR3aa: CASSESVDYGYTF
CDR3nt: TGCGCCAGCAGTGAGTCCGTGGACTATGGCTACACCTTC

d_gene: TRBD1
v_gene: TRBV5-4
len: 12
j_gene: TRBJ2-7
abundance: NA
CDR3aa: CASSRDSYEQYF
CDR3nt: TGTGCCAGCAGCAGGGACAGCTACGAGCAGTACTTC

d_gene: NA
v_gene: TRBV10-2
len: 12
j_gene: TRBJ1-1
abundance: NA
CDR3aa: CASSEVNTEAFF
CDR3nt: TGCGCCAGCAGTGAGGTGAACACTGAAGCTTTCTTT

d_gene: NA
v_gene: TRBV19
len: 12
j_gene: TRBJ2-6
abundance: NA
CDR3aa: CATTSGANVLTF
CDR3nt: TGTGCCACCACATCTGGGGCCAACGTCCTGACTTTC

d_gene: TRBD2
v_gene: TRBV27
len: 16
j_gene: TRBJ2-1
abundance: NA
CDR3aa: CASSLVGGNFYNEQFF
CDR3nt: TGTGCCAGCAGTTTAGTCGGGGGGAACTTTTACAATGAGCAGTTCTTC

d_gene: TRBD1
v_gene: TRBV10-1
len: 16
j_gene: TRBJ2-3
abundance: NA
CDR3aa: CASSGGTGLFPDTQYF
CDR3nt: TGCGCCAGCAGTGGAGGGACAGGGTTATTCCCAGATACGCAGTATTTT

d_gene: NA
v_gene: TRBV2
len: 13
j_gene: TRBJ2-1
abundance: NA
CDR3aa: CASSWTSYNEQFF
CDR3nt: TGTGCCAGCAGCTGGACCAGCTACAATGAGCAGTTCTTC

d_gene: TRBD2
v_gene: TRBV28
len: 15
j_gene: TRBJ2-5
abundance: NA
CDR3aa: CASSSPSGGKETQYF
CDR3nt: TGTGCCAGCAGTTCTCCTAGCGGGGGGAAAGAGACCCAGTACTTC

d_gene: TRBD1
v_gene: TRBV5-1
len: 14
j_gene: TRBJ1-2
abundance: NA
CDR3aa: CASRGPGQEGGYTF
CDR3nt: TGCGCCAGCAGAGGGCCGGGACAGGAGGGCGGCTACACCTTC

d_gene: TRBD1
v_gene: TRBV9
len: 17
j_gene: TRBJ1-3
abundance: NA
CDR3aa: CASSRVTGQGFGNTIYF
CDR3nt: TGTGCCAGCAGCAGAGTGACGGGACAGGGTTTTGGAAACACCATATATTTT

d_gene: NA
v_gene: TRBV14
len: 13
j_gene: TRBJ1-2
abundance: NA
CDR3aa: CASSPGTIHGYTF
CDR3nt: TGTGCCAGCAGCCCCGGGACTATCCATGGCTACACCTTC

d_gene: NA
v_gene: TRBV6-5
len: 16
j_gene: TRBJ1-3
abundance: NA
CDR3aa: CASSSLEDRLGNTIYF
CDR3nt: TGTGCCAGCAGTTCCTTAGAAGACAGGCTAGGAAACACCATATATTTT

d_gene: NA
v_gene: TRBV11-2
len: 15
j_gene: TRBJ2-6
abundance: NA
CDR3aa: CASSYDGSGANVLTF
CDR3nt: TGTGCCAGCAGCTATGACGGCTCTGGGGCCAACGTCCTGACTTTC